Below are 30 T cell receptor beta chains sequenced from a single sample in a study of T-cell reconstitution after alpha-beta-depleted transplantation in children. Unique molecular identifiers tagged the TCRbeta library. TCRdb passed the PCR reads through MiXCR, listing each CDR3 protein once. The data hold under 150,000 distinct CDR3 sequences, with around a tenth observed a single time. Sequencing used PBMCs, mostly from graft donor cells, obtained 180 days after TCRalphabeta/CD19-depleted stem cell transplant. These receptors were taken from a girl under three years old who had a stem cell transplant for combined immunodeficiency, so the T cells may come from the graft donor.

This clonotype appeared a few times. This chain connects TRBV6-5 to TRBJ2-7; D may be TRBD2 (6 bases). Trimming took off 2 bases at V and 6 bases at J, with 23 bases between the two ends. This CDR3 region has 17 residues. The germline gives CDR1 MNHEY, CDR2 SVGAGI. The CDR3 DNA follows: TGTGCCAGCAGTTACACGAGGTCCCAGGGTTGGAGGGGCGAGCAGTACTTC. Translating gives CASSYTRSQGWRGEQYF.

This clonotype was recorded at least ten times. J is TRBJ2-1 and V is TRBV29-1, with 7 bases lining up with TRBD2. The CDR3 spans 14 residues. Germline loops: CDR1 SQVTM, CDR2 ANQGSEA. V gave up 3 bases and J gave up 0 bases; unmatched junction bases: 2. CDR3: CSVDGGGSYNEQFF. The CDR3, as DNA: TGCAGCGTTGATGGCGGGGGCTCCTACAATGAGCAGTTCTTC.

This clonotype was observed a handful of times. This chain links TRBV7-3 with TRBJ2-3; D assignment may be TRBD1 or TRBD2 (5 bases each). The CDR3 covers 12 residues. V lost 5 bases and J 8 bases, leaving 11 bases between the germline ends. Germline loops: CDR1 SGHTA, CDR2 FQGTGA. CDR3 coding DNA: TGTGCCAGCAGCCTCGGGGCGGGTACGCAGTATTTT. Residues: CASSLGAGTQYF.

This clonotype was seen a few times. The CDR3 region has the DNA TGTGCCAGCAGTTTGGGCAGAGCCTTCGAGCAGTACTTC. Its protein is CASSLGRAFEQYF. The chain has TRBV28 and TRBJ2-7; D gene unclear. This CDR3 region has 13 residues. V lost 3 bases and J lost 6, with 12 bases in between. Per the germline V gene, CDR1 is MDHEN and CDR2 is SYDVKM.

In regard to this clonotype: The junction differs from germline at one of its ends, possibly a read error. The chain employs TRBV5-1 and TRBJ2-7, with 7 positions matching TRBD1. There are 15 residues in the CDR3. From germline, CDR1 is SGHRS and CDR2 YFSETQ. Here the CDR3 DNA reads TGCGCCAGCAGCTTGCGGTCAGGGGGTATCTACGACCAGTACTTC. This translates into CASSLRSGGIYDQYF.

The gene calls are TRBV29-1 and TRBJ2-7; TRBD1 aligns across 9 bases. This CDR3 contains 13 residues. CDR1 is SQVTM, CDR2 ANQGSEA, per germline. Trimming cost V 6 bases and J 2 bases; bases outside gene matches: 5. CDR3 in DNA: TGCAGCGTCCGGGGGACAGGGACCTACGAGCAGTACTTC. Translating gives CSVRGTGTYEQYF.

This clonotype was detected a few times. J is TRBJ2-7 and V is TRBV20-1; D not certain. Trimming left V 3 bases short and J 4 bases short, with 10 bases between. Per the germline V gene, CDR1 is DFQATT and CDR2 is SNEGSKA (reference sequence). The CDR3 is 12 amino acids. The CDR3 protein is CSARRSKYEQYF. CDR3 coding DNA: TGCAGTGCTAGGAGATCCAAATACGAGCAGTACTTC.

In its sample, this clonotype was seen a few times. Here the CDR3 reads CSVQTGGRDTQYF. For the CDR3, the DNA is TGCAGCGTACAAACAGGAGGGCGGGATACGCAGTATTTT. The V call is TRBV29-1, the J call TRBJ2-3; D is perhaps TRBD2 (6 bases). This CDR3 is built from 13 residues. The V gene lost 6 bases and the J gene lost 6 bases, with 16 bases spanning the gap. Germline V gives CDR1 SQVTM, CDR2 ANQGSEA.

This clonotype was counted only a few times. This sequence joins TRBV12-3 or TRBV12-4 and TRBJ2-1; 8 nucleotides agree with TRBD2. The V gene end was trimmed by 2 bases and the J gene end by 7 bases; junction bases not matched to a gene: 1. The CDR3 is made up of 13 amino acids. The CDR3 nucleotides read TGTGCCAGCAGTTTACGGGAGGGGAATGAGCAGTTCTTC. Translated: CASSLREGNEQFF.

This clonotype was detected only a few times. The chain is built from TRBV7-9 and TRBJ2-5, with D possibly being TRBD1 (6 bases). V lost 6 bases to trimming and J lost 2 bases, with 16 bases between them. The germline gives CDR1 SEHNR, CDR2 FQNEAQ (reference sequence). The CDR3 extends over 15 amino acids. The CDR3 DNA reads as TGTGCCAGCAGTTTCGACAGGAGAAGTCAAGAGACCCAGTACTTC. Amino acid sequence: CASSFDRRSQETQYF.

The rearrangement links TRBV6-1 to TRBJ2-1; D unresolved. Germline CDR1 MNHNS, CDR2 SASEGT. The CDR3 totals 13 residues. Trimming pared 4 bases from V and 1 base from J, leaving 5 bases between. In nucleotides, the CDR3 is TGTGCCAGCAGTGTGGGGTCCTACAATGAGCAGTTCTTC. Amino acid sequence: CASSVGSYNEQFF.

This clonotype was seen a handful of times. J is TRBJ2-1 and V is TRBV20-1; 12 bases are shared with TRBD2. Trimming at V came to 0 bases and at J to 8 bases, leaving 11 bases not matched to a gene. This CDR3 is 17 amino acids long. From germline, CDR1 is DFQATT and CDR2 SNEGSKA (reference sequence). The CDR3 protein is CSARDPSTSGRYYEQFF. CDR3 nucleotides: TGCAGTGCTAGAGATCCGTCGACTAGCGGGAGATACTATGAGCAGTTCTTC.

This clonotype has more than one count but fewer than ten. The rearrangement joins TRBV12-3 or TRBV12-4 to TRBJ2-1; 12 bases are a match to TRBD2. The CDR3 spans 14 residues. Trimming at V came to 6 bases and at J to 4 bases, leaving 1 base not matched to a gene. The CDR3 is CASSGTSGYNEQFF. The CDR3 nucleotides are TGTGCCAGCAGCGGGACTAGCGGGTACAATGAGCAGTTCTTC.

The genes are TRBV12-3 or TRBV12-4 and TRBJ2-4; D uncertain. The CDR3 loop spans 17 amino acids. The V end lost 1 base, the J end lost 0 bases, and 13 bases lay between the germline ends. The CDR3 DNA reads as TGTGCCAGCAGTTTAGTTTTGAGCGACCTAGCCAAAAACATTCAGTACTTC. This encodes CASSLVLSDLAKNIQYF.

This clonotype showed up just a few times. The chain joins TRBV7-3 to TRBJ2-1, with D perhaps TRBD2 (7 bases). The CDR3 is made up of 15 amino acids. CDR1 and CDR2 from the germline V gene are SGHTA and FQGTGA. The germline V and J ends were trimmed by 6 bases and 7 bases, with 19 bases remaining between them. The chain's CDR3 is CASSGRGGSGNEQFF. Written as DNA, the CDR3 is TGTGCCAGCAGTGGAAGGGGGGGGTCTGGGAATGAGCAGTTCTTC.

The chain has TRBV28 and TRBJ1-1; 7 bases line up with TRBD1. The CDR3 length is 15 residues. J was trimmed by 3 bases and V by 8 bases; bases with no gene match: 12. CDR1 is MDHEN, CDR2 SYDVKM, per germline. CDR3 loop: CASHRQGPRDTEAFF. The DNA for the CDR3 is TGTGCCAGCCATCGACAGGGCCCACGGGACACTGAAGCTTTCTTT.

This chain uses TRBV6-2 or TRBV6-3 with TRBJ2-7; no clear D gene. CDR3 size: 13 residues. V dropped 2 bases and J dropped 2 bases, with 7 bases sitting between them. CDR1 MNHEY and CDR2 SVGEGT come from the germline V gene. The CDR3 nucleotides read TGTGCCAGCAGTTACGCGTTAACCTACGAGCAGTACTTC. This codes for CASSYALTYEQYF.

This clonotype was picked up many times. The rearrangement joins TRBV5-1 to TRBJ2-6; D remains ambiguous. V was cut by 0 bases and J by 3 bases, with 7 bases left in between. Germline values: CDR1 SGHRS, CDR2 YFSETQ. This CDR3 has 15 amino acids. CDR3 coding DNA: TGCGCCAGCAGCTTGGTCAGTGATGGGGCCAACGTCCTGACTTTC. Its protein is CASSLVSDGANVLTF.

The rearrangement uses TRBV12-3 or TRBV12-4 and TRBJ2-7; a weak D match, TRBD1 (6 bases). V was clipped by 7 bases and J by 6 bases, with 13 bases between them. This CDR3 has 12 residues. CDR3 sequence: CASTYRASEQYF. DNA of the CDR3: TGTGCCAGCACTTACAGGGCCTCCGAGCAGTACTTC.

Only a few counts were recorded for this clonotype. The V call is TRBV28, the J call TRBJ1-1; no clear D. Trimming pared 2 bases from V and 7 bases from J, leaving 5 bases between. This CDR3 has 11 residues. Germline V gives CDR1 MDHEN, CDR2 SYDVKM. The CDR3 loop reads CASSLGIEAFF. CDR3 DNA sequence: TGTGCCAGCAGTTTAGGGATTGAAGCTTTCTTT.

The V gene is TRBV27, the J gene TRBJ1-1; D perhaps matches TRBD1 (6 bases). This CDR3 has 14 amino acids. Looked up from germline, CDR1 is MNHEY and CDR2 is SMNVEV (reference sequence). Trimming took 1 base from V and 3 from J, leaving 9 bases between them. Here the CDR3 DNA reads TGTGCCAGCAGTTTATGGGGGGCTGACACTGAAGCTTTCTTT. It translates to CASSLWGADTEAFF.

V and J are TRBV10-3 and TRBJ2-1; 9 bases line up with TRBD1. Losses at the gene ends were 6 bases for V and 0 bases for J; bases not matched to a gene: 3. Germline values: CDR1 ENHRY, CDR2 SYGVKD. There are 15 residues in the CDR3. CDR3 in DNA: TGTGCCATCAGACCGGGACAGGGCTCCTACAATGAGCAGTTCTTC. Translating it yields CAIRPGQGSYNEQFF.

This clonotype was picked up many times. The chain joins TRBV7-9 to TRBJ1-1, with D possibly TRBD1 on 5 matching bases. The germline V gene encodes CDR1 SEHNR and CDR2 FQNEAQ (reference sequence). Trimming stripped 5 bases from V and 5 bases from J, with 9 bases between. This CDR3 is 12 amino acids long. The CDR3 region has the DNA TGTGCCAGCAGCCCCGGGGGAACTGAAGCTTTCTTT. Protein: CASSPGGTEAFF. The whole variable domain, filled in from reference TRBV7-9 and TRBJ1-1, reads DTGVSQNPRHKITKRGQNVTFRCDPISEHNRLYWYRQTLGQGPEFLTYFQNEAQLEKSRLLSDRFSAERPKGSFSTLEIQRTEQGDSAMYLCASSPGGTEAFFGQGTRLTVV.

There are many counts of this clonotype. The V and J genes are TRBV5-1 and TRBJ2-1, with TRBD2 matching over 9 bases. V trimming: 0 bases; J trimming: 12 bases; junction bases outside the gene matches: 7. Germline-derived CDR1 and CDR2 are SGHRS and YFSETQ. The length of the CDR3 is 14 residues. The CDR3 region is CASSLDPSGMVQFF. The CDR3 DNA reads TGCGCCAGCAGCTTGGATCCTAGCGGGATGGTGCAGTTCTTC.

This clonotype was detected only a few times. DNA for the CDR3: TGTGCCAGCAGTAACACTCCGGGACAGCAAGAGACCCAGTACTTC. Amino acid sequence: CASSNTPGQQETQYF. The rearrangement uses TRBV7-2 and TRBJ2-5; 7 nucleotides agree with TRBD1. The CDR3 is 15 residues long. In germline, CDR1 is SGHTA, CDR2 FQGNSA. After removal of 6 bases from V and 2 bases from J, the junction contained 9 bases not matched to a gene.

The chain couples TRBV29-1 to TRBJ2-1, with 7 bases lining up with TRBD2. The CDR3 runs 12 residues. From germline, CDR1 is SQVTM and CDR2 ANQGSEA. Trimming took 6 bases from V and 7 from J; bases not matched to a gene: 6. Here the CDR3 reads CSVWEGRNEQFF. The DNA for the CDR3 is TGCAGCGTCTGGGAGGGGCGGAATGAGCAGTTCTTC.

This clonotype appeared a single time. As DNA, the CDR3 is TGTGCCAGCAGGCGACAGATGAACACTGAAGCTTTCTTT. Translated, it gives CASRRQMNTEAFF. The V and J genes are TRBV14 and TRBJ1-1, with D possibly TRBD1 on 5 matching bases. Trimming cost V 6 bases and J 0 bases, with 8 bases left between them. Germline V gives CDR1 SGHDN, CDR2 FVKESK. CDR3 length: 13 amino acids.

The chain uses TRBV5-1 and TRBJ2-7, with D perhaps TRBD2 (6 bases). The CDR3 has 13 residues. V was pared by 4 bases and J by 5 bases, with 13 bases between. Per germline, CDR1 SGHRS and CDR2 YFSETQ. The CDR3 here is CASSPPAGHEQYF. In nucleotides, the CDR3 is TGCGCCAGCAGCCCCCCCGCGGGGCACGAGCAGTACTTC. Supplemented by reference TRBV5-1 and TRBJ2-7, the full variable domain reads KAGVTQTPRYLIKTRGQQVTLSCSPISGHRSVSWYQQTPGQGLQFLFEYFSETQRNKGNFPGRFSGRQFSNSRSEMNVSTLELGDSALYLCASSPPAGHEQYFGPGTRLTVT.

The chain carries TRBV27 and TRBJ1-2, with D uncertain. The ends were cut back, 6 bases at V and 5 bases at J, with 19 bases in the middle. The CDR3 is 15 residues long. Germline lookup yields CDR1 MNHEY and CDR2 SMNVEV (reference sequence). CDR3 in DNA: TGTGCCAGCAGCCCCGACCTCGGCGCAGGATATGGCTACACCTTC. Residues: CASSPDLGAGYGYTF.

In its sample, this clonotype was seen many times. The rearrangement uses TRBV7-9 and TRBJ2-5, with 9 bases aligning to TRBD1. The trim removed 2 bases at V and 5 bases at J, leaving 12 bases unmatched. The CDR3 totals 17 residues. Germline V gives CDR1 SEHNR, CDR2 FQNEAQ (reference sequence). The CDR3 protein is CASSLRLGQGVQETQYF. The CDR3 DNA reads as TGTGCCAGCAGCTTACGGTTGGGACAGGGTGTCCAGGAGACCCAGTACTTC.